This passage covers 25 T cell receptor beta chains from one sample sequenced in a study of cytomegalovirus exposure and HLA in healthy donors (dated by TCRdb to between 2016 and 2019). Library method: the immunoSEQ multiplex PCR assay. For the multiplex PCR, a mixture combining 60 forward primers for TCR Vbeta segments and 13 reverse primers for TCR Jbeta segments was used. TCRdb holds this immuneACCESS table with in-frame rearrangements only. Some clones are missing; in checked studies, unresolved V genes explain under half, and the rest has no known cause. This sample's table has entries for 75,000 to 80,000 clones. Together, the top ten hold 3.5% to 4.5% of the sample. The sequencing input was PBMCs. These receptors all stem from a man between 18 and 29 years old in good health and CMV-seropositive.

The J gene is TRBJ2-7, the V gene TRBV11-2; TRBD1 aligns across 10 bases. The V gene end was trimmed by 1 base and the J gene end by 3 bases; junction bases not matched to a gene: 0. Per the germline V gene, CDR1 is SGHAT and CDR2 is FQNNGV. CDR3 length: 14 amino acids. The CDR3: CASSLGTGGYEQYF. In nucleotides, the CDR3 is TGTGCCAGCAGCTTAGGGACAGGGGGCTACGAGCAGTACTTC.

CDR3 region: CASSFGQVGGQETQYF. The CDR3 region has the DNA TGTGCCAGCAGTTTTGGACAGGTGGGGGGCCAAGAGACCCAGTACTTC. The V call is TRBV28, the J call TRBJ2-5; D is perhaps TRBD1 (7 bases). Trimming removed 3 bases from V and 1 base from J, with 15 bases in between. The CDR3 is 16 residues long. Looked up from germline, CDR1 is MDHEN and CDR2 is SYDVKM.

The chain joins TRBV18 to TRBJ1-3; 7 bases line up with TRBD1. The CDR3 contains 16 residues. Germline assignment: CDR1 KGHSH and CDR2 LQKENI. After removal of 4 bases from V and 0 bases from J, the junction contained 6 bases not matched to a gene. The CDR3 here is CASSLRDSRSGNTIYF. The CDR3 DNA reads TGTGCCAGCTCACTTCGGGACAGCCGCTCTGGAAACACCATATATTTT.

V and J are TRBV4-1 and TRBJ1-3, with 10 bases lining up with TRBD1. V shed 3 bases and J 10 bases; nucleotides not matched to a gene: 15. Per the germline V gene, CDR1 is MGHRA and CDR2 is YSYEKL. This CDR3 region has 17 residues. The CDR3 reads CASSQLYHGTGEKTIYF. CDR3 nucleotide sequence: TGCGCCAGCAGCCAGCTTTACCATGGGACAGGGGAAAAAACCATATATTTT.

This chain connects TRBV6-5 to TRBJ1-2; 9 bases fit TRBD1. Germline trimming cut 2 bases from V and 2 bases from J; bases unmatched to any gene: 0. The CDR3 has 14 amino acids. The germline V gene encodes CDR1 MNHEY and CDR2 SVGAGI. CDR3 nucleotide sequence: TGTGCCAGCAGTTACGGGACAGGGAACTATGGCTACACCTTC. It is translated as CASSYGTGNYGYTF.

V gene TRBV6-1 combines with J gene TRBJ2-2; unclear D gene. This CDR3 region has 13 residues. CDR1 and CDR2 from the germline V gene are MNHNS and SASEGT. Deletions cut 3 bases from V and 7 bases from J, with 9 bases between. CDR3 bases: TGTGCCAGCAGTGAGAAGGAGATCGGGGAGCTGTTTTTT. Residues: CASSEKEIGELFF.

The chain uses TRBV28 and TRBJ2-7; D is unresolved. V lost 7 bases to trimming and J lost 7 bases, with 14 bases between them. Germline CDR1 and CDR2: MDHEN and SYDVKM. This CDR3 region has 12 residues. The CDR3 protein is CASTNPEEEQYF. CDR3 DNA: TGTGCCAGCACCAATCCCGAGGAGGAGCAGTACTTC.

The rearrangement links TRBV19 to TRBJ2-7, with D tentatively TRBD2 (6 bases). The CDR3 extends over 17 amino acids. Germline-derived CDR1 and CDR2 are LNHDA and SQIVND (reference sequence). V lost 3 bases and J 2 bases, leaving 20 bases between the germline ends. CDR3 in amino acids: CASSISLREDRTYEQYF. In DNA form, the CDR3 reads TGTGCCAGTAGTATCAGTTTGAGGGAGGATAGGACCTACGAGCAGTACTTC.

The V gene is TRBV10-3, the J gene TRBJ2-7; 10 bases match TRBD2. Germline CDR1 reads ENHRY; CDR2 reads SYGVKD. This CDR3 contains 14 residues. The ends lost 11 bases at V and 0 bases at J; junction bases unmatched: 7. The CDR3 reads CASRLAGGSYEQYF. CDR3 sequence (DNA): TGTGCCTCCAGACTAGCGGGTGGCTCCTACGAGCAGTACTTC.

The rearrangement links TRBV19 to TRBJ2-1; 14 bases agree with TRBD2. V trimming: 3 bases; J trimming: 2 bases; junction bases outside the gene matches: 3. CDR1 and CDR2 from the germline V gene are LNHDA and SQIVND (reference sequence). The CDR3 extends over 17 amino acids. The CDR3 region is CASSMTSGRAAYNEQFF. For the CDR3, the DNA is TGTGCCAGTAGTATGACTAGCGGGAGGGCTGCCTACAATGAGCAGTTCTTC.

The chain couples TRBV27 to TRBJ2-1, with 8 bases identical to TRBD2. Germline V gene data show CDR1 as MNHEY and CDR2 as SMNVEV (reference sequence). This CDR3 is 15 amino acids long. V shed 10 bases and J 1 base; nucleotides not matched to a gene: 9. The CDR3 sequence: CATHGGVSSYNEQFF. The DNA for the CDR3 is TGTGCCACGCACGGGGGGGTCTCTTCCTACAATGAGCAGTTCTTC.

V and J are TRBV28 and TRBJ2-3; 7 nucleotides align to TRBD2. This CDR3 has 14 amino acids. Germline V gives CDR1 MDHEN, CDR2 SYDVKM. Unmatched junction bases numbered 7, after V lost 6 bases and J lost 4 bases. CDR3: CASRTPGRADTQYF. CDR3 DNA sequence: TGTGCCAGCAGAACCCCAGGGAGGGCAGATACGCAGTATTTT.

The chain uses TRBV11-2 and TRBJ1-1, with 8 nucleotides matching TRBD1. V shed 5 bases and J 7 bases; nucleotides not matched to a gene: 12. Germline V gives CDR1 SGHAT, CDR2 FQNNGV. The CDR3 spans 15 residues. CDR3 coding DNA: TGTGCCAGCAGCAATCTCGGGACAGGCGGTGATGAAGCTTTCTTT. It specifies CASSNLGTGGDEAFF.

The rearrangement joins TRBV4-1 to TRBJ2-1; D gene uncertain. Trimming shortened V by 1 base and J by 2 bases, and 9 bases separated the two germline ends. In germline, CDR1 is MGHRA, CDR2 YSYEKL. The CDR3 loop spans 15 amino acids. The CDR3 DNA reads TGCGCCAGCAGCCAAGGAGGATTCACCTACAATGAGCAGTTCTTC. It encodes CASSQGGFTYNEQFF.

The J gene is TRBJ1-4, the V gene TRBV28, with a weak D call TRBD1 (6 bases). This CDR3 region has 16 residues. V gave up 3 bases and J gave up 4 bases, with 15 bases separating them. The germline V gene encodes CDR1 MDHEN and CDR2 SYDVKM. In nucleotides, the CDR3 is TGTGCCAGCAGTTTGGGGGGGGCGGGGGTTAATGAAAAACTGTTTTTT. It translates to CASSLGGAGVNEKLFF. Full variable domain (outside the CDR3, taken from reference TRBV28 and TRBJ1-4): DVKVTQSSRYLVKRTGEKVFLECVQDMDHENMFWYRQDPGLGLRLIYFSYDVKMKEKGDIPEGYSVSREKKERFSLILESASTNQTSMYLCASSLGGAGVNEKLFFGSGTQLSVL.

This chain joins TRBV12-5 and TRBJ2-2; 8 nucleotides agree with TRBD1. This CDR3 region has 13 residues. V was clipped by 6 bases and J by 7 bases; unmatched bases: 4. The germline V gene has CDR1 LGHNT and CDR2 FRNRAP. The CDR3 DNA sequence: TGTGCTAGTGGATCCGGACAGGGCGGGGAGCTGTTTTTT. This gives the protein CASGSGQGGELFF.

This rearrangement joins TRBV9 to TRBJ2-7; TRBD2 might be the D (6 bases). The length of the CDR3 is 15 residues. The V and J ends lost 2 bases and 5 bases respectively, with 17 bases between them. CDR1 is SGDLS and CDR2 is YYNGEE in the germline V gene. The CDR3 nucleotides read TGTGCCAGCAGCGTTTGGCGGCGGGGTTCGGACGAGCAGTACTTC. Residues: CASSVWRRGSDEQYF.

The chain is built from TRBV5-6 and TRBJ2-7; tentative D call: TRBD2 (7 bases). V lost 0 bases, J lost 3 bases, and 16 bases lay in between. Germline V gene sequence: CDR1 SGHDT, CDR2 YYEEEE. This CDR3 spans 16 amino acids. The CDR3 loop reads CASSLATGGTSYEQYF. CDR3 DNA sequence: TGTGCCAGCAGCTTGGCCACGGGGGGCACAAGCTACGAGCAGTACTTC.

The rearrangement links TRBV25-1 to TRBJ2-3; D gene unclear. V lost 6 bases, J lost 2 bases, and 12 bases lay in between. This CDR3 spans 14 amino acids. Germline V gene sequence: CDR1 MGHDK, CDR2 SYGVNS. CDR3 sequence (DNA): TGTGCCAGCAGGGGCGACATTGACACAGATACGCAGTATTTT. Translation gives CASRGDIDTDTQYF.

The chain links TRBV18 to TRBJ2-2; 7 bases match TRBD1. J gave up 5 bases and V 2 bases, and 11 bases lay outside the gene matches. Germline lookup yields CDR1 KGHSH and CDR2 LQKENI. There are 17 residues in the CDR3. In DNA form, the CDR3 reads TGTGCCAGCTCACCATGGCAGAGGGACAGTGGGACCGGGGAGCTGTTTTTT. Its translation: CASSPWQRDSGTGELFF.

The chain couples TRBV28 to TRBJ2-7, with 7 bases lining up with TRBD1. The CDR3 consists of 13 residues. V was pared by 6 bases and J by 3 bases, with 5 bases of the junction left unmatched. CDR1 is MDHEN, CDR2 SYDVKM, per germline. In DNA, the CDR3 is TGTGCCAGCAGATCGGGACAGAACTACGAGCAGTACTTC. It specifies CASRSGQNYEQYF. Full variable domain (outside the CDR3, taken from reference TRBV28 and TRBJ2-7): DVKVTQSSRYLVKRTGEKVFLECVQDMDHENMFWYRQDPGLGLRLIYFSYDVKMKEKGDIPEGYSVSREKKERFSLILESASTNQTSMYLCASRSGQNYEQYFGPGTRLTVT.

The chain carries TRBV5-1 and TRBJ1-1, with 7 bases aligning to TRBD1. The CDR3 runs to 16 residues. J lost 4 bases, V lost 2 bases, and 11 bases had no gene match. CDR1 is SGHRS, CDR2 YFSETQ, per germline. The chain's CDR3 is CASSLRSGGKGTEAFF. The CDR3 nucleotides are TGCGCCAGCAGCTTAAGGTCAGGGGGTAAGGGCACTGAAGCTTTCTTT.

The chain recombines TRBV5-1 with TRBJ2-7; TRBD2 aligns across 12 bases. The V gene's germline CDR1 is SGHRS and CDR2 YFSETQ. This CDR3 contains 15 residues. After removal of 4 bases from V and 0 bases from J, the junction contained 2 bases not matched to a gene. DNA of the CDR3: TGCGCCAGCAGCGGACTAGCGGGGACCTCCTACGAGCAGTACTTC. Translation: CASSGLAGTSYEQYF.

The V gene is TRBV18, the J gene TRBJ1-1, with no clear D. The CDR3 covers 16 residues. Trimming removed 3 bases from V and 2 bases from J, with 16 bases in between. CDR1 and CDR2 from the germline V gene are KGHSH and LQKENI. The DNA for the CDR3 is TGTGCCAGCTCACCGACCTCCTCCCAGGATAACACTGAAGCTTTCTTT. The encoded protein is CASSPTSSQDNTEAFF.

The rearrangement joins TRBV6-1 to TRBJ1-1; weak D call: TRBD1 (6 bases). This CDR3 is 14 amino acids long. Per germline, CDR1 MNHNS and CDR2 SASEGT. Trimming removed 4 bases from V and 5 bases from J, with 14 bases in between. CDR3 DNA: TGTGCCAGCAGTGTTGAGGGGGTGAGGACTGAAGCTTTCTTT. Its translation: CASSVEGVRTEAFF.